Shown below are 2 T cell receptor beta chains from a single sample sequenced in a study of T cells in Graves' hyperthyroidism and ophthalmopathy. Researchers took RNA transcripts and amplified the TCR beta CDR3 regions from them. The HTBI primer set drove a first-round RT-PCR of the TCR CDR3. TCRdb itself ran the multiplex PCR reads through MiXCR, one entry per CDR3 protein. The profile covers some 370,000 distinct CDR3 sequences, with over 13% appearing a single time and 28% taken by the ten largest. Sample: blood. These receptors all stem from a man aged 45-60 years with Graves' ophthalmopathy.

The chain links TRBV7-3 to TRBJ2-1; no firm D call. V was shortened by 5 bases and J by 7 bases, with 15 bases between the two germline ends. The CDR3 covers 14 residues. Germline CDR1 SGHTA, CDR2 FQGTGA. CDR3 sequence (DNA): TGTGCCAGCAGCCCCCGGGCCGAAGGGAATGAGCAGTTCTTC. Its protein product is CASSPRAEGNEQFF.

This clonotype appeared many times. The rearrangement uses TRBV30 and TRBJ1-1; D gene unclear. Germline V gives CDR1 GTSNPN, CDR2 SVGIG (reference sequence). This CDR3 contains 13 residues. V was pared by 1 base and J by 4 bases, with 10 bases between. CDR3 sequence reads: CAWSDPPGTEAFF. DNA of the CDR3: TGTGCCTGGAGTGACCCCCCGGGCACTGAAGCTTTCTTT.